This T cell receptor beta chain was sequenced in a study of regulatory T cells in long-lasting Graves disease. General study points: Persistent patients shared more public clonotypes (approximately 2,500) than new patients (966).

Time point defined: persistent/refractory GD, antithyroid drugs over 5 years with positive TRAb. There was RNA extracted from PBMCs, and the TCR library was made from it. This clonotype showed up just a few times. As yet, its antigen is unknown. For TCR beta, libraries came from iRepertoire HTBI primers and Arm-PCR of CDR3 regions. TCRdb ran MiXCR on the multiplex PCR reads and lists one entry per CDR3 protein. The sample shows more than 300,000 distinct CDR3 sequences, about 19% of them seen only once. The CDR3 sequence is 15 residues long. Germline lookup yields CDR1 ENHRY and CDR2 SYGVKD. Trimming removed 4 bases from V and 8 bases from J; junction bases left unmatched: 8.

This specimen was peripheral blood mononuclear cells (PBMCs), taken when the disease was refractory, from a patient treated with antithyroid drugs. The TCR was taken from a female donor with Graves disease. This chain connects TRBV10-3 to TRBJ1-2; 12 bases agree with TRBD1. CDR3 residues: CAISGPRDRGRGYTF. In DNA form, the CDR3 reads TGTGCCATCAGTGGGCCGCGGGACAGGGGGCGAGGCTACACCTTC.